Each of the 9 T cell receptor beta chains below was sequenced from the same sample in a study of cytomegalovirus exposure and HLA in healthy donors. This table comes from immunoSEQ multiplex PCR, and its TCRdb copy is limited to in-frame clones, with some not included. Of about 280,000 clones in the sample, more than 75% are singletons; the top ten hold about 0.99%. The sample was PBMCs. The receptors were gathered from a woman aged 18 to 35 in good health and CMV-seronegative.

The chain's CDR3 is CASSVTGADTQYF. The CDR3 DNA sequence: TGTGCCAGCAGCGTAACAGGGGCCGATACGCAGTATTTT. The chain is built from TRBV9 and TRBJ2-3; 7 bases align to TRBD1. The J segment lost 6 bases and the V segment lost 1 base, leaving 2 bases of the junction unmatched. The CDR3 consists of 13 residues. Germline loops: CDR1 SGDLS, CDR2 YYNGEE.

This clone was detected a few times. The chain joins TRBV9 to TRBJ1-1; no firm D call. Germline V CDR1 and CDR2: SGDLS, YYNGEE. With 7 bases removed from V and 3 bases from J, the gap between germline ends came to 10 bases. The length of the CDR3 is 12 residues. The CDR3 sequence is CASGGGYTEAFF. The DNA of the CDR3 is TGTGCCAGCGGAGGTGGGTACACTGAAGCTTTCTTT. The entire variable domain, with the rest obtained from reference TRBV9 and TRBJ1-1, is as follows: DSGVTQTPKHLITATGQRVTLRCSPRSGDLSVYWYQQSLDQGLQFLIQYYNGEERAKGNILERFSAQQFPDLHSELNLSSLELGDSALYFCASGGGYTEAFFGQGTRLTVV.

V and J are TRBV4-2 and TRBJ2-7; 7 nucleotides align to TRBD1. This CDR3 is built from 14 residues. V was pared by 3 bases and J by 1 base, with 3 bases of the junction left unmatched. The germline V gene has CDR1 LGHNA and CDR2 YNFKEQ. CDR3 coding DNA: TGTGCCAGCAGCCACCAGACAGGGTCCTACGAGCAGTACTTC. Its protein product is CASSHQTGSYEQYF.

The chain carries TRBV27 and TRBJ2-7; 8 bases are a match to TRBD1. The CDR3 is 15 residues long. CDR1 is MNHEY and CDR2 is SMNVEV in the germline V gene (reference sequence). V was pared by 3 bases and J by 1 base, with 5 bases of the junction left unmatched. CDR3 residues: CASSFRTGTSYEQYF. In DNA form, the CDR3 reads TGTGCCAGCAGTTTTCGGACAGGGACATCCTACGAGCAGTACTTC.

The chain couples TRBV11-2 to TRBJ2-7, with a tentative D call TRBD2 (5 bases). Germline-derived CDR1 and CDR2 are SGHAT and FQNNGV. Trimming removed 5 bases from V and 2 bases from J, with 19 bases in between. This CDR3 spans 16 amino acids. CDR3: CASSQQMGSVAYEQYF. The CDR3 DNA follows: TGTGCCAGCAGCCAACAGATGGGTAGCGTTGCCTACGAGCAGTACTTC.

CDR3 nucleotide sequence: TGTGCCAGCAGCCCCTGGACAGGGGAGAATGAAAAACTGTTTTTT. Translation: CASSPWTGENEKLFF. The chain is built from TRBV9 and TRBJ1-4; 9 nucleotides line up with TRBD1. Unmatched junction bases numbered 6, after V lost 4 bases and J lost 5 bases. The CDR3 runs to 15 residues. Germline lookup yields CDR1 SGDLS and CDR2 YYNGEE.

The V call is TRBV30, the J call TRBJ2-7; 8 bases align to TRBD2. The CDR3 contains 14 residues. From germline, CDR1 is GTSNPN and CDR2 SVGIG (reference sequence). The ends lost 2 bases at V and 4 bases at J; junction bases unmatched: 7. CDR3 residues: CAWSRGGGSYEQYF. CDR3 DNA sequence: TGTGCCTGGAGTCGGGGGGGCGGATCGTACGAGCAGTACTTC.

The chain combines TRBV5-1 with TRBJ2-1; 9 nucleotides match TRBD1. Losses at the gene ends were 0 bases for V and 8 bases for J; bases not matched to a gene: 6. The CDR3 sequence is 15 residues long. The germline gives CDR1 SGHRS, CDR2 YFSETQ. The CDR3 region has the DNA TGCGCCAGCAGCTTGGGGTGGACAGGGGTAGATGAGCAGTTCTTC. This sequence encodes CASSLGWTGVDEQFF. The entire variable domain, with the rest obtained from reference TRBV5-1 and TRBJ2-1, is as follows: KAGVTQTPRYLIKTRGQQVTLSCSPISGHRSVSWYQQTPGQGLQFLFEYFSETQRNKGNFPGRFSGRQFSNSRSEMNVSTLELGDSALYLCASSLGWTGVDEQFFGPGTRLTVL.

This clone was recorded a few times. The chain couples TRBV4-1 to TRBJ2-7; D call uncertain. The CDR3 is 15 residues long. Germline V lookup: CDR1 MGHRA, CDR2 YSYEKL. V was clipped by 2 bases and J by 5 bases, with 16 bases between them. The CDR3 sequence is CASSQHLVVSDEQYF. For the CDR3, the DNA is TGCGCCAGCAGCCAACACCTAGTGGTCTCGGACGAGCAGTACTTC.